Below are 16 T cell receptor beta chains sequenced from a single sample in a study of regulatory dendritic cells for organ transplantation (dated by TCRdb to 2015 to 2018). The receptor library was made with the immunoSEQ multiplex PCR assay. This is the immuneACCESS table as TCRdb keeps it, with only in-frame sequences that have V and J called. A part of the clones is gone; compared with another copy, unresolved V genes explain less than half, and the rest is unexplained. This sample lists around 5,400 clones; about 70% were detected once. About 19% of the sample is taken by the ten largest. Sorted T cell subsets were CFSE-labeled and co-cultured for around 5 days with allogeneic regulatory or mature dendritic cells at a 1:10 DC:T ratio. These receptors are not linked to any known antigen. Source material: memory CD8+ T cells from blood cultured with regulatory dendritic cells. This sample's cell subset or site label indicates: CD45RO+ memory T cells. The receptors here all came from a human donor in good health.

This chain connects TRBV6-5 to TRBJ1-1; D is uncertain. The CDR3 contains 13 residues. CDR1 and CDR2 (germline): MNHEY, SVGAGI. V dropped 2 bases and J dropped 1 base, with 5 bases sitting between them. CDR3 in amino acids: CASSYKRNTEAFF. The CDR3 coding sequence is TGTGCCAGCAGTTACAAGAGGAACACTGAAGCTTTCTTT.

This sequence joins TRBV27 and TRBJ2-1; 13 nucleotides align to TRBD2. Germline assignment: CDR1 MNHEY and CDR2 SMNVEV (reference sequence). The CDR3 has 18 residues. The V gene end was trimmed by 2 bases and the J gene end by 8 bases; junction bases not matched to a gene: 12. The CDR3 sequence: CASSLSPWTSGRGDEQFF. CDR3 in DNA: TGTGCCAGCAGTTTAAGCCCCTGGACTAGCGGGAGAGGCGATGAGCAGTTCTTC.

This clone was counted between two and nine times. The chain links TRBV6-6 to TRBJ1-5; TRBD1 matches at 8 bases. Germline assignment: CDR1 MNHNY and CDR2 SVGAGI (reference sequence). After removal of 4 bases from V and 2 bases from J, the junction contained 4 bases not matched to a gene. There are 15 residues in the CDR3. The CDR3 coding sequence is TGTGCCAGCAGTTGGACAGGGTCGGGCAATCAGCCCCAGCATTTT. It yields the protein CASSWTGSGNQPQHF.

The gene calls are TRBV29-1 and TRBJ2-5; 13 nucleotides line up with TRBD2. This CDR3 comprises 15 residues. V gave up 3 bases and J gave up 5 bases; unmatched junction bases: 6. Germline-derived CDR1 and CDR2 are SQVTM and ANQGSEA. CDR3 residues: CSVDGLAGESETQYF. The DNA of the CDR3 is TGCAGCGTTGATGGACTAGCGGGAGAGTCGGAGACCCAGTACTTC.

The sample holds a few counts of this clone. V usage is TRBV19 and J usage is TRBJ2-7; D not resolved. Germline loops: CDR1 LNHDA, CDR2 SQIVND (reference sequence). CDR3 size: 10 residues. Trimming took 9 bases from V and 4 from J, leaving 7 bases between them. CDR3 amino acids: CARHLYEQYF. The CDR3 DNA reads TGTGCCAGACACTTATACGAGCAGTACTTC.

V gene TRBV19 combines with J gene TRBJ1-2; D is perhaps TRBD1 (5 bases). The CDR3 spans 13 residues. V was shortened by 8 bases and J by 6 bases, with 16 bases between the two germline ends. CDR1 and CDR2 (germline): LNHDA, SQIVND (reference sequence). The CDR3 DNA is TGTGCCAGTTCCGGAACGGGGGTTAATGGCTACACCTTC. Protein: CASSGTGVNGYTF.

This rearrangement joins TRBV4-3 to TRBJ1-1, with unresolved D. The ends were cut back, 1 base at V and 3 bases at J, with 12 bases in the middle. Germline CDR1 reads LGHNA; CDR2 reads YSLEER. This CDR3 region has 15 residues. This CDR3 reads CASSQVWRADTEAFF. CDR3 nucleotide sequence: TGCGCCAGCAGCCAAGTTTGGAGGGCAGACACTGAAGCTTTCTTT.

The chain combines TRBV6-4 with TRBJ2-1; 11 positions agree with TRBD2. V gave up 2 bases and J gave up 7 bases; unmatched junction bases: 4. The CDR3 extends over 15 amino acids. The germline V gene has CDR1 MRHNA and CDR2 SNTAGT. The CDR3 DNA reads TGTGCCAGCAGTGACCATAGCGGGGGGGGAAATGAGCAGTTCTTC. Protein: CASSDHSGGGNEQFF.

The chain links TRBV9 to TRBJ1-4; unclear D gene. Germline CDR1 and CDR2: SGDLS and YYNGEE. The germline V and J ends were trimmed by 2 bases and 4 bases, with 6 bases remaining between them. This CDR3 has 13 residues. The CDR3 is CASSVGDNEKLFF. The CDR3 DNA follows: TGTGCCAGCAGCGTCGGCGATAATGAAAAACTGTTTTTT.

The chain couples TRBV29-1 to TRBJ2-7; 10 bases agree with TRBD2. The CDR3 spans 15 residues. CDR1 and CDR2 (germline): SQVTM, ANQGSEA. The ends lost 4 bases at V and 1 base at J; junction bases unmatched: 7. DNA of the CDR3: TGCAGCGTTGGAGGTGGTAGCGGGAGGTCCTACGAGCAGTACTTC. Its translation: CSVGGGSGRSYEQYF.

This chain connects TRBV5-1 to TRBJ1-1; TRBD1 agrees at 9 bases. V lost 0 bases, J lost 5 bases, and 11 bases stayed unmatched. Per the germline V gene, CDR1 is SGHRS and CDR2 is YFSETQ. The CDR3 sequence is 17 residues long. The DNA of the CDR3 is TGCGCCAGCAGCTTGGATCGATTTAACAGGGGGCGGACTGAAGCTTTCTTT. Its translation is CASSLDRFNRGRTEAFF. Combining the CDR3 with reference TRBV5-1 and TRBJ1-1 gives the whole variable domain KAGVTQTPRYLIKTRGQQVTLSCSPISGHRSVSWYQQTPGQGLQFLFEYFSETQRNKGNFPGRFSGRQFSNSRSEMNVSTLELGDSALYLCASSLDRFNRGRTEAFFGQGTRLTVV.

Comment on this clone: Germline and junction disagree at one end, which may indicate a read error. Additional DNA sequences in this sample encode the identical CDR3. The chain is built from TRBV7-9 and TRBJ2-1; TRBD2 aligns across 9 bases. CDR3 length: 14 amino acids. Germline CDR1 SEHNR, CDR2 FQNEAQ (reference sequence). The CDR3 here is CASSLAGSYNEQFF. CDR3 nucleotide sequence: TGTGCCAGCAGCCTAGCGGGAAGCTACAATGAGCAGTTCTTC. Full variable domain (remainder filled in from reference TRBV7-9 and TRBJ2-1): DTGVSQNPRHKITKRGQNVTFRCDPISEHNRLYWYRQTLGQGPEFLTYFQNEAQLEKSRLLSDRFSAERPKGSFSTLEIQRTEQGDSAMYLCASSLAGSYNEQFFGPGTRLTVL.

The chain uses TRBV2 and TRBJ2-7, with a tentative D call TRBD1 (5 bases). This CDR3 is built from 13 residues. Trimming stripped 5 bases from V and 1 base from J, with 9 bases between. CDR1 is SNHLY, CDR2 FYNNEI, per germline. The CDR3 spells CASSRQPSYEQYF. In nucleotides, the CDR3 is TGTGCCAGCAGTAGACAGCCTTCCTACGAGCAGTACTTC. The full variable domain, with the rest looked up from reference TRBV2 and TRBJ2-7, is EPEVTQTPSHQVTQMGQEVILRCVPISNHLYFYWYRQILGQKVEFLVSFYNNEISEKSEIFDDQFSVERPDGSNFTLKIRSTKLEDSAMYFCASSRQPSYEQYFGPGTRLTVT.

The CDR3 DNA is TGTGCCAGCAGTGCCGGGACTAGCGGGAGTGGGGTGGAGACCCAGTACTTC. Its translation: CASSAGTSGSGVETQYF. This chain connects TRBV28 to TRBJ2-5; 14 nucleotides agree with TRBD2. Germline V gene lookup returns CDR1 MDHEN and CDR2 SYDVKM. V lost 5 bases to trimming and J lost 5 bases; unmatched junction nucleotides: 10. This CDR3 region has 17 residues.

The chain carries TRBV5-5 and TRBJ2-7, with D possibly matching TRBD1 (5 bases). The CDR3 runs 14 residues. V was pared by 6 bases and J by 0 bases, with 13 bases between. Germline V gene sequence: CDR1 SGHKS, CDR2 YYEKEE (reference sequence). The CDR3 here is CASNVQGVSYEQYF. In DNA, the CDR3 is TGTGCCAGCAACGTTCAAGGGGTCTCCTACGAGCAGTACTTC. The entire variable domain, with the rest obtained from reference TRBV5-5 and TRBJ2-7, is as follows: DAGVTQSPTHLIKTRGQQVTLRCSPISGHKSVSWYQQVLGQGPQFIFQYYEKEERGRGNFPDRFSARQFPNYSSELNVNALLLGDSALYLCASNVQGVSYEQYFGPGTRLTVT.

This chain connects TRBV4-2 to TRBJ2-1; 8 bases align to TRBD2. Unmatched junction bases numbered 6, after V lost 4 bases and J lost 7 bases. This CDR3 is 14 amino acids long. Germline V gene lookup returns CDR1 LGHNA and CDR2 YNFKEQ. The CDR3 DNA is TGTGCCAGCAGCCTCAGCGGGAGTGGGAATGAGCAGTTCTTC. Protein sequence: CASSLSGSGNEQFF.